The sequence of this T cell receptor (beta chain) was determined in a study of neurological immune-mediated disorders. 5'RACE with 10-nucleotide random UMIs generated the cDNA. TCRdb re-called the 5' RACE reads with MiXCR, one entry per CDR3 protein. This table holds 25,000 to 35,000 distinct CDR3 sequences, roughly 21% found once. The unsorted libraries had their origin in 2 million PBMCs stored at -80 C. At least ten counts were recorded for this clonotype. This receptor was obtained from a woman aged 60-75 years in good health. Specimen: PBMCs.

The chain's CDR3 is CASSLRTSGRDNEQFF. The CDR3 DNA sequence: TGTGCCAGCAGCCTTAGGACTAGCGGGAGGGACAATGAGCAGTTCTTC. The chain recombines TRBV4-2 with TRBJ2-1; TRBD2 matches 15 bases. Trimming took 4 bases from V and 5 from J; bases not matched to a gene: 3. The CDR3 has 16 amino acids. Germline CDR1 LGHNA, CDR2 YNFKEQ.